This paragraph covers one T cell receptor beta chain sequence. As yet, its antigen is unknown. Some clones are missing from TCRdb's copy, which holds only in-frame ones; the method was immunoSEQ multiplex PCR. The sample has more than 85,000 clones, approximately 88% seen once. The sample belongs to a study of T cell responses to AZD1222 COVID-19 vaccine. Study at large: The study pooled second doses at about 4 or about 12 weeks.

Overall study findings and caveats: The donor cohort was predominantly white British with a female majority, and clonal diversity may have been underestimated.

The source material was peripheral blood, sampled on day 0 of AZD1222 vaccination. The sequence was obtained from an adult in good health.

CDR3 sequence reads: CASSYSALSRAFF. For the CDR3, the DNA is TGTGCCAGCAGTTACTCAGCCCTCTCGAGGGCTTTCTTT. This chain connects TRBV6-5 to TRBJ1-1; D is undetermined. V was clipped by 0 bases and J by 11 bases, with 13 bases between them. CDR1 and CDR2 (germline): MNHEY, SVGAGI. The CDR3 extends over 13 amino acids.